The table lists the clone carrying this T cell receptor (beta chain) with a few counts. Its specificity is not known. The sample is drawn from a study of T-cell memory formation after mild COVID-19. General observations from the study: Detection of some responders pre-infection suggested pre-existing cross-reactive memory T cells participated. Later expanders leaned CD4+, whereas clones that contracted between day 15 and 85 were balanced CD4/CD8. The authors left the SARS-CoV-2 specificity of second-wave clones peaking on day 37 unconfirmed.

CDR1 is LGHNA, CDR2 YNFKEQ, per germline. The CDR3 is 18 residues long. Germline trimming cut 3 bases from V and 3 bases from J; bases unmatched to any gene: 6. TCRdb re-derived calls from the 5' RACE reads in MiXCR, one entry per CDR3 protein. The repertoire includes 360,000 or so distinct CDR3 sequences, under 30% of them detected once, and around an eighth sits in the top ten. This chain links TRBV4-2 with TRBJ2-4, with 15 bases fitting TRBD2. This clonotype was obtained from an adult woman who had mild COVID-19 (a few samples of this study predate the infection). Cell type and time point are not known. Sequencing was done on a sample of PBMCs or a T cell subset sorted from them (not recorded which). The CDR3 sequence: CASSHGLAGGPGKNIQYF. For the CDR3, the DNA is TGTGCCAGCAGCCACGGACTAGCGGGAGGGCCAGGCAAAAACATTCAGTACTTC.